The rows below give T cell receptor beta chains drawn from one sample of a study of blood T cell repertoires in COVID-19. This table comes from immunoSEQ multiplex PCR, and its TCRdb copy is limited to in-frame clones, with some not included. The sample holds 68,000 or so clones; 80% to 90% are singletons and the top ten take roughly 8.8%. Input material: peripheral blood. The receptors were gathered from a man aged 45-65 years with active COVID-19. Both conserved end residues are part of each CDR3. Each record gives: J gene, D gene, clone size, V gene, CDR3 protein, CDR3 DNA. A D gene is named only where the DNA matches it firmly. Size is stated for part of the rows, as once, few or many counts, or as a class when the clone is expanded.

>TRBJ1-1|.|.|TRBV5-1
CASSQQGGGTEAFF
TGCGCCAGCAGCCAACAGGGTGGCGGCACTGAAGCTTTCTTT
>TRBJ2-3|TRBD2|.|TRBV4-2
CASSQEFGWSGGTTDTQYF
TGTGCCAGCAGCCAAGAATTCGGCTGGTCGGGGGGGACCACAGATACGCAGTATTTT
>TRBJ1-2|.|.|TRBV25-1
CASSESPDSNYGYTF
TGTGCCAGCAGTGAATCACCCGACTCTAACTATGGCTACACCTTC
>TRBJ2-5|TRBD1|.|TRBV7-2
CASSMYGTGQETQYF
TGTGCCAGCAGCATGTACGGGACAGGACAAGAGACCCAGTACTTC
>TRBJ2-2|TRBD2|.|TRBV19
CASSTSLAGGPYTGELFF
TGTGCCAGTAGTACTTCTCTAGCGGGGGGGCCATACACCGGGGAGCTGTTTTTT
>TRBJ1-4|TRBD1|.|TRBV5-1
CASSPLPGGTNEKLFF
TGCGCCAGCAGCCCACTGCCAGGGGGAACTAATGAAAAACTGTTTTTT
>TRBJ2-5|.|.|TRBV12-5
CASGSTGTTQETQYF
TGTGCTAGTGGTTCCACCGGGACAACACAAGAGACCCAGTACTTC
>TRBJ2-5|TRBD2|.|TRBV10-3
CAISGAGGRETQYF
TGTGCCATCAGTGGAGCGGGGGGGCGAGAGACCCAGTACTTC
>TRBJ1-1|.|.|TRBV5-5
CASSLDRNTEAFF
TGTGCCAGCAGCTTGGACAGGAACACTGAAGCTTTCTTT
>TRBJ1-1|TRBD1|.|TRBV7-9
CASNQQGGEAFF
TGTGCCAGCAACCAGCAGGGGGGAGAAGCTTTCTTT
>TRBJ1-1|TRBD1|.|TRBV19
CASSKQGGNTEAFF
TGTGCCAGTAGTAAACAGGGGGGGAACACTGAAGCTTTCTTT
>TRBJ1-1|.|.|TRBV11-2
CASSQRAGGPNTEAFF
TGTGCCAGCAGCCAGAGGGCGGGGGGCCCCAACACTGAAGCTTTCTTT
>TRBJ1-6|.|few|TRBV6-2/TRBV6-3
CASSWEENSPLHF
TGTGCCAGCAGTTGGGAGGAGAATTCACCCCTCCACTTT
>TRBJ1-5|.|once|TRBV10-3
CAISESMNSGGDQPQHF
TGTGCCATCAGTGAGTCAATGAACTCCGGAGGGGATCAGCCCCAGCATTTT
>TRBJ1-1|.|.|TRBV27
CASSARRETEAFF
TGTGCCAGCAGTGCCCGTAGGGAGACTGAAGCTTTCTTT
>TRBJ1-3|.|.|TRBV6-6
CASRDGQLSGNTIYF
TGTGCCAGCAGGGACGGACAGTTATCTGGAAACACCATATATTTT
>TRBJ1-5|TRBD1|.|TRBV2
CASSARTGPLHF
TGTGCCAGCAGCGCCCGGACAGGGCCGCTGCATTTT
>TRBJ2-7|.|.|TRBV7-9
CASVGTGYVYEQYF
TGTGCCAGCGTCGGAACAGGGTATGTCTACGAGCAGTACTTC
>TRBJ2-3|TRBD2|.|TRBV7-3
CASSLTGAGTSGTDTQYF
TGTGCCAGCAGCTTAACGGGGGCCGGGACTAGCGGCACAGATACGCAGTATTTT
>TRBJ1-5|.|.|TRBV19
CASRDSGNQPQHF
TGTGCCAGTAGGGACAGTGGTAATCAGCCCCAGCATTTT
>TRBJ2-7|.|.|TRBV10-3
CAISEGLREEQYF
TGTGCCATCAGTGAGGGCCTTAGGGAGGAGCAGTACTTC
>TRBJ2-2|.|.|TRBV5-1
CASSRKASDTGELFF
TGCGCCAGCAGCCGTAAAGCGTCGGACACCGGGGAGCTGTTTTTT
>TRBJ2-2|.|.|TRBV14
CASSQYRGNTGELFF
TGTGCCAGCAGCCAATACCGGGGTAACACCGGGGAGCTGTTTTTT
>TRBJ2-7|TRBD1|once|TRBV5-1
CASAKRDRDYEQYF
TGCGCCAGCGCCAAGAGGGACAGGGACTACGAGCAGTACTTC
>TRBJ1-3|.|.|TRBV5-1
CASSSVGGEERSGNTIYF
TGCGCCAGCAGCTCAGTTGGGGGCGAAGAACGATCTGGAAACACCATATATTTT
>TRBJ1-2|TRBD1|.|TRBV9
CASSVGQGGNGYTF
TGTGCCAGCAGCGTTGGACAGGGGGGGAATGGCTACACCTTC
>TRBJ1-1|.|.|TRBV13
CASSLGLQGRNTEAFF
TGTGCCAGCAGCTTAGGCTTACAGGGAAGGAACACTGAAGCTTTCTTT
>TRBJ2-3|TRBD1|.|TRBV9
CASSPLDWTGGKDTQYF
TGTGCCAGCAGCCCCCTAGACTGGACAGGGGGGAAGGATACGCAGTATTTT
>TRBJ1-5|.|.|TRBV7-8
CASSLPGPANQPQHF
TGTGCCAGCAGCTTACCAGGGCCAGCCAATCAGCCCCAGCATTTT
>TRBJ2-2|TRBD2|.|TRBV28
CASSLAGLNTGELFF
TGTGCCAGCAGTCTAGCGGGGTTAAACACCGGGGAGCTGTTTTTT
>TRBJ2-2|.|.|TRBV5-5
CASSFRLAQGSGELFF
TGTGCCAGCAGCTTTAGACTCGCTCAGGGGAGCGGGGAGCTGTTTTTT
>TRBJ2-7|TRBD1|.|TRBV6-5
CASSYRTGALSYEQYF
TGTGCCAGCAGTTACAGGACAGGGGCCCTCTCCTACGAGCAGTACTTC
>TRBJ2-7|.|.|TRBV11-2
CASSQQGTSGEQYF
TGTGCCAGCAGCCAGCAGGGGACCTCGGGCGAGCAGTACTTC
>TRBJ2-3|.|.|TRBV7-2
CASSPISGSTDTQYF
TGTGCCAGCAGCCCAATCTCGGGGAGCACAGATACGCAGTATTTT
>TRBJ1-1|.|few|TRBV2
CASGLDPGSNTEAFF
TGTGCCAGCGGACTTGATCCTGGGTCGAACACTGAAGCTTTCTTT
>TRBJ2-7|TRBD1|once|TRBV29-1
CSVSSGTGRYEQYF
TGCAGCGTCTCTTCCGGGACAGGGAGGTACGAGCAGTACTTC
>TRBJ2-7|TRBD2|.|TRBV3-1/TRBV3-2
CASSQSSGGAGEQYF
TGTGCCAGCAGCCAATCTAGCGGGGGGGCTGGGGAGCAGTACTTC
>TRBJ2-5|TRBD2|.|TRBV5-5
CASSPRSSGAPQETQYF
TGTGCCAGCAGCCCTCGTTCTAGCGGGGCCCCCCAAGAGACCCAGTACTTC
>TRBJ1-1|TRBD1|.|TRBV2
CASRVGQAGPEAFF
TGTGCCAGCAGGGTTGGACAGGCGGGTCCTGAAGCTTTCTTT
>TRBJ2-7|.|.|TRBV27
CASSLLGRSYEQYF
TGTGCCAGCAGTTTATTGGGCAGAAGCTACGAGCAGTACTTC
>TRBJ1-2|.|.|TRBV5-8
CASRRRDFPYGYTF
TGTGCCAGCAGACGCAGGGATTTCCCCTATGGCTACACCTTC
>TRBJ1-2|TRBD1|.|TRBV7-8
CASSFDRGSGYTF
TGTGCCAGCAGCTTCGACAGGGGGAGCGGCTACACCTTC
>TRBJ2-1|.|.|TRBV5-5
CASSLGWDTLFGQFF
TGTGCCAGCAGCTTAGGGTGGGACACTCTTTTTGGGCAGTTCTTC
>TRBJ2-1|.|.|TRBV21-1
CASSKRGLAADNEQFF
TGTGCCAGCAGCAAAAGAGGACTAGCGGCAGACAATGAGCAGTTCTTC
>TRBJ1-2|.|once|TRBV10-2
CASSRTDPYGYTF
TGCGCCAGCTCACGGACAGATCCTTATGGCTACACCTTC
>TRBJ2-3|TRBD2|.|TRBV10-2
CAIRDLAGGPDTQYF
TGCGCCATCCGTGATCTAGCGGGGGGACCGGATACGCAGTATTTT
>TRBJ1-1|.|.|TRBV19
CASSWRAAGIAEAFF
TGTGCCAGTAGTTGGAGGGCGGCCGGGATCGCTGAAGCTTTCTTT
>TRBJ2-7|TRBD1|.|TRBV27
CASSHIPGQGSHEQYF
TGTGCCAGCAGTCACATTCCGGGACAGGGGTCCCACGAGCAGTACTTC